This TCR beta chain was obtained from a study of shared clonotypes between healthy human individuals. For the study at large: Plates per donor: three CD4 naive, three CD4 memory, two CD8 naive, one CD8 memory. Study-level points and caveats: Against clonotypes common to all four donors, non-shared ones had lower generation probabilities. Tissues were not sampled, only blood, and their repertoires likely differ. Rarefaction gave evidence that sorted-subset sequencing remained incomplete despite large depth.

The repertoire was sequenced with immunoSEQ multiplex PCR; TCRdb's copy has only in-frame clones and lacks some. The data contain around 980,000 clones, about four fifths of them seen just once; the ten biggest clones take up roughly 0.57%. Worth noting for this clone: What it recognizes is unknown.

Trimming removed 7 bases from V and 5 bases from J; junction bases left unmatched: 16. Looked up from germline, CDR1 is LNHDA and CDR2 is SQIVND (reference sequence). CDR3 length: 16 residues. The receptor's source is a man aged 18 to 35 in good health. Some clones in this sample may be carry-over from other donors' samples. V gene TRBV19 combines with J gene TRBJ1-2, with TRBD1 identical over 7 bases. Material: memory CD4+ T cells from PBMCs. Subset given: CD45RA-negative fraction. For the CDR3, the DNA is TGTGCCAGTATTTCAACAGGGGATTTTTACTCTTATGGCTACACCTTC. It translates to CASISTGDFYSYGYTF.